The T cell receptor (beta chain) under discussion was sequenced for a study of T-cell reconstitution after alpha-beta-depleted transplantation in children (dated by TCRdb to the mid-2010s). Regarding the research as a whole: Using TCR repertoire profiling, the study followed T-cell immune reconstitution in a quantitative way in children after TCRalphabeta/CD19-depleted allogeneic hematopoietic cell transplantation.

This clonotype has only a few counts. Its antigen specificity is not known. No per-base quality is available; no much larger clone lies one base away. Receptor amplification or capture employed PCR. The instrument was an Illumina HiSeq 2500. TCR library preparation used molecular barcoding, with unique molecular identifiers applied to normalize quantification of the TCRbeta repertoire. TCRdb trimmed the raw reads at Q25, called clones with MiXCR and kept productive beta chains. For every CDR3 protein sequence, its rows merge into one entry that carries the most common genes and DNA. In all, the sample holds 130,000 or so distinct CDR3 sequences, and roughly 9% of those were seen once. The leading ten clones occupy around 24% of the sample. What this sample's treatment or condition label stands for: allogeneic hematopoietic cell transplantation with graft depleted of TCRalphabeta T cells and CD19 B cells. The transplant recipients were children given TCRalphabeta/CD19-depleted allogeneic hematopoietic cell grafts.

The V end loses 1 base and the J end loses 6 bases, and a stretch of 17 bases separates them. CDR1 and CDR2 (LGHNA, YSLEER) derive from the germline V gene. Inclusive of the bounding cysteine and phenylalanine, the CDR3 is 16 residues long. Here the CDR3 DNA is all that survives: 48 bases in frame from base 1. General conclusions and limits of the study: Over the following months the frequencies of hyperexpanded clones went down, and after one year T-cell counts and TCRbeta diversity were mostly credited to newly produced T cells. Apparently early alphabetaT-cell count recovery about two months after transplant reportedly relied on only several hundred rapidly expanded clones derived from non-depleted graft cells. The high TCRbeta diversity at day 60 in some patients was ascribed to recipient T cells and intrathymic progenitors that had survived conditioning.

The TCR was taken from a girl under two years old who had a stem cell transplant for combined immunodeficiency, so the T cells may come from the graft donor. The sequence links TRBV4-3 to TRBJ2-3; perhaps TRBD1 is the D gene, with 5 bases matching. Source: PBMCs, mostly from graft donor cells, taken 180 days after TCRalphabeta/CD19-depleted stem cell transplant. The sequenced DNA: TGCGCCAGCAGCCAAGTAAGGGGTCCGACGAGGGATACGCAGTATTTT. The translation is CASSQVRGPTRDTQYF.